This TCR beta chain was found in a study of blood T cell repertoires in COVID-19. Study background: Acute and convalescent COVID-19 specimens originated in the United States, Italy and Spain. PBMCs, B-cell-depleted T cells, or T cells provided the cDNA or gDNA that made up the material.

Trimming removed 1 base from V and 0 bases from J, with 8 bases in between. The length of the CDR3 is 15 residues. Looked up from germline, CDR1 is LGHNA and CDR2 is YSLEER. Study members were between about 18 and 95 years old and lived in 24 US regions. Only in-frame clones appear in the TCRdb table, and some are missing; sequencing was by immunoSEQ multiplex PCR. The table has some 400,000 clones, approximately 87% seen once. The chain is built from TRBV4-3 and TRBJ2-3, with D perhaps matching TRBD1 (5 bases). Material: PBMCs or T cells enriched from blood (not recorded which). The sequence derives from a man aged 25-40 years who had recovered from COVID-19. The CDR3 DNA reads TGCGCCAGCAGCCAAGCCAGGGCCAGCACAGATACGCAGTATTTT. The encoded protein is CASSQARASTDTQYF.